This T cell receptor beta chain was recorded in a study of cytomegalovirus exposure and HLA in healthy donors. Points on this clone: Its antigen is unidentified.

PCR amplification relied on 60 Vbeta primers (plus 13 Jbeta primers). In the original analysis: As a later analysis found, there were 80 million to 90 million unique TCR beta chains, of which roughly 11 million were shared. Measured with immunoSEQ multiplex PCR; TCRdb has only the in-frame clones, and not every one. V and J calls and clone size are given by that table; D and trimming were obtained from the DNA. Here the sample table reports approximately 120,000 clones. Points from the study as a whole: A later analysis found that most CMV-associated TCR beta chains appeared HLA-restricted.

This TCR came from a man aged 35-49 years in good health and CMV-seronegative. The sample comprised PBMCs.

The CDR3 protein is CASSPVTGTSGRTDTQYF. The DNA for the CDR3 is TGTGCCAGCAGCCCCGTAACCGGGACTAGCGGGAGGACAGATACGCAGTATTTT. The chain joins TRBV9 to TRBJ2-3; 15 nucleotides agree with TRBD2. The V and J ends lost 4 bases and 3 bases, in that order; junction bases with no gene match: 9. Germline CDR1 is SGDLS and CDR2 is YYNGEE. The CDR3 covers 18 residues.